The present T cell receptor beta chain was sequenced within a study of response to subunit inactivated influenza vaccine. Study results and limitations: Seasonal influenza vaccination, on each occasion, was suggested by the authors to recruit few new T cells.

TCRdb re-called the RT-PCR reads with MiXCR, one entry per CDR3 protein. The profile shows roughly 650,000 distinct CDR3 sequences, approximately 15% of them singletons. Ten or more counts support this clonotype. Its target is not known. The CDR3 is 14 amino acids. V trimming: 3 bases; J trimming: 4 bases; junction bases outside the gene matches: 6. Per germline, CDR1 DFQATT and CDR2 SNEGSKA (reference sequence). The receptor was derived from a man aged 50 or older who received an inactivated influenza vaccine. The chain uses TRBV20-1 and TRBJ1-5; 7 nucleotides line up with TRBD1. Sequencing was performed on PBMCs from blood, taken roughly 2 weeks before vaccination. The CDR3 sequence: CSARVQGLNQPQHF. CDR3 bases: TGCAGTGCTAGGGTACAGGGGCTTAATCAGCCCCAGCATTTT.